Below are 16 T cell receptor beta chains sequenced from a single sample in a study of blood T cell repertoires in COVID-19. The repertoire was sequenced with immunoSEQ multiplex PCR; TCRdb's copy has only in-frame clones and lacks some. The sample yields 150,000 or so clones, roughly 80% seen once. The material sequenced was PBMCs or T cells enriched from blood (not recorded which). Receptor source: a man aged 50 to 59 who had recovered from COVID-19.

This sequence joins TRBV7-3 and TRBJ2-1; TRBD1 matches at 8 bases. V shed 4 bases, J shed 5 bases, and the junction held 10 bases outside the gene matches. CDR1 is SGHTA, CDR2 FQGTGA, per germline. The CDR3 has 16 amino acids. CDR3 nucleotide sequence: TGTGCCAGCAGCTCCCGAACAGGGGGAAGGAACAATGAGCAGTTCTTC. It codes for CASSSRTGGRNNEQFF.

The chain combines TRBV9 with TRBJ2-5; 7 positions match TRBD1. This CDR3 contains 15 residues. CDR1 SGDLS and CDR2 YYNGEE come from the germline V gene. The V and J ends lost 4 bases and 4 bases, in that order; junction bases with no gene match: 10. CDR3 loop: CASSPPTGSRETQYF. The DNA for the CDR3 is TGTGCCAGCAGCCCCCCGACAGGGTCTAGAGAGACCCAGTACTTC.

The V call is TRBV7-2, the J call TRBJ1-4, with 7 bases lining up with TRBD1. The ends lost 5 bases at V and 5 bases at J; junction bases unmatched: 8. The CDR3 has 15 amino acids. CDR1 is SGHTA, CDR2 FQGNSA, per germline. CDR3 in amino acids: CASSPGQDYNEKLFF. Written as DNA, the CDR3 is TGTGCCAGCAGCCCCGGACAGGACTACAATGAAAAACTGTTTTTT.

The gene calls are TRBV3-1 (or the pseudogene TRBV3-2) and TRBJ1-5; 7 bases fit TRBD1. CDR3 length: 14 residues. Germline V CDR1 and CDR2: LGHDT, YNNKEL (reference sequence). Germline trimming cut 5 bases from V and 1 base from J; bases unmatched to any gene: 2. The CDR3 sequence is CASSKTGSNQPQHF. The CDR3 region has the DNA TGTGCCAGCAGCAAGACAGGGAGCAATCAGCCCCAGCATTTT.

The V call is TRBV19, the J call TRBJ1-2, with TRBD1 matching 10 bases. The CDR3 length is 15 residues. The V gene's germline CDR1 is LNHDA and CDR2 SQIVND (reference sequence). V shed 8 bases, J shed 4 bases, and the junction held 10 bases outside the gene matches. CDR3 sequence: CASARRTGGIYGYTF. Here the CDR3 DNA reads TGTGCCAGTGCGAGACGGACAGGGGGGATCTATGGCTACACCTTC.

This rearrangement joins TRBV10-3 to TRBJ1-3, with D maybe TRBD1 (5 bases). Per the germline V gene, CDR1 is ENHRY and CDR2 is SYGVKD. Trimming took off 4 bases at V and 2 bases at J, with 18 bases between the two ends. The CDR3 totals 17 residues. The CDR3 DNA follows: TGTGCCATCAGTGCGGGGGACTTATTTGGAACTGGAAACACCATATATTTT. Protein product: CAISAGDLFGTGNTIYF.

A single count supports this clone. The chain joins TRBV19 to TRBJ2-2, with 9 bases that match TRBD1. Germline CDR1 is LNHDA and CDR2 is SQIVND (reference sequence). The CDR3 runs to 15 residues. J was trimmed by 5 bases and V by 6 bases; bases with no gene match: 7. The CDR3 DNA sequence: TGTGCCAGTAGCCTGACAGGGGGATTAACCGGGGAGCTGTTTTTT. It translates to CASSLTGGLTGELFF.

This chain connects TRBV27 to TRBJ2-2; D is uncertain. Germline CDR1 MNHEY, CDR2 SMNVEV (reference sequence). The CDR3 runs to 12 residues. Trimming cost V 5 bases and J 4 bases, with 5 bases left between them. CDR3 protein: CASSRFTGELFF. The CDR3 nucleotides are TGTGCCAGCAGTCGTTTCACCGGGGAGCTGTTTTTT.

V is TRBV6-5 and J is TRBJ2-7, with a weak D call TRBD1 (6 bases). The ends were cut back, 8 bases at V and 2 bases at J, with 7 bases in the middle. CDR1 and CDR2 from the germline V gene are MNHEY and SVGAGI. The length of the CDR3 is 11 residues. CDR3: CASWGPYEQYF. DNA of the CDR3: TGTGCCAGCTGGGGGCCCTACGAGCAGTACTTC.

The V gene is TRBV10-3, the J gene TRBJ1-1; D uncertain. CDR1 ENHRY and CDR2 SYGVKD come from the germline V gene. Trimming took 7 bases from V and 0 from J, leaving 9 bases between them. There are 13 residues in the CDR3. The CDR3 DNA is TGTGCCATCAAAGAGGGAATGAACACTGAAGCTTTCTTT. Its translation: CAIKEGMNTEAFF.

This chain joins TRBV3-1 (or the pseudogene TRBV3-2) and TRBJ1-4; the match to TRBD1 covers 12 bases. J gave up 3 bases and V 2 bases, and 7 bases lay outside the gene matches. The CDR3 consists of 18 residues. Germline V gene sequence: CDR1 LGHDT, CDR2 YNNKEL (reference sequence). CDR3 nucleotide sequence: TGTGCCAGCAGCCAATACCGGGACAGGGGGCGTCCTAATGAAAAACTGTTTTTT. Translated: CASSQYRDRGRPNEKLFF.

The V and J genes are TRBV5-1 and TRBJ2-7, with 9 bases that match TRBD1. CDR1 and CDR2 (germline): SGHRS, YFSETQ. The length of the CDR3 is 14 residues. The J segment lost 3 bases and the V segment lost 4 bases, leaving 5 bases of the junction unmatched. CDR3 coding DNA: TGCGCCAGCAGCGCCTGGGACAGGGTCTACGAGCAGTACTTC. This translates into CASSAWDRVYEQYF.

The chain links TRBV9 to TRBJ1-1; D gene ambiguous. Between the trimmed V and J ends, which lost 0 bases and 1 base, there was a span of 19 bases. CDR3 size: 18 residues. Germline V lookup: CDR1 SGDLS, CDR2 YYNGEE. This chain's CDR3 is CASSVGLSGFLQNTEAFF. The CDR3 bases are TGTGCCAGCAGCGTAGGGTTATCAGGATTCCTCCAGAACACTGAAGCTTTCTTT.

This clone was observed a few times. The chain has TRBV6-4 and TRBJ2-1; D remains ambiguous. Germline V lookup: CDR1 MRHNA, CDR2 SNTAGT. This CDR3 is built from 15 residues. Trimming stripped 4 bases from V and 4 bases from J, with 14 bases between. CDR3: CASSVEATEYNEQFF. The DNA of the CDR3 is TGTGCCAGCAGTGTCGAGGCTACGGAGTACAATGAGCAGTTCTTC.

This clone was observed a few times. The V gene is TRBV7-9, the J gene TRBJ2-7, with TRBD2 matching over 11 bases. CDR1 and CDR2 from the germline V gene are SEHNR and FQNEAQ (reference sequence). This CDR3 spans 16 amino acids. The V gene end was trimmed by 0 bases and the J gene end by 5 bases; junction bases not matched to a gene: 6. CDR3 sequence: CASSLAALAGGDEQYF. The CDR3 DNA reads TGTGCCAGCAGCTTAGCAGCCCTAGCGGGGGGTGACGAGCAGTACTTC.

V gene TRBV7-3 combines with J gene TRBJ1-1; 8 bases fit TRBD1. CDR3 length equals 15 residues. Germline V gene data show CDR1 as SGHTA and CDR2 as FQGTGA. The ends lost 2 bases at V and 6 bases at J; junction bases unmatched: 8. The CDR3 loop is CASSLDVARGPEAFF. The DNA for the CDR3 is TGTGCCAGCAGCTTAGATGTAGCCAGGGGGCCTGAAGCTTTCTTT.